This entry lists 28 T cell receptor beta chains sequenced from one sample in a study of T cell clones after liver transplantation (dated by TCRdb to between 2018 and 2021). To define alloreactive TCRbeta sequences, the proliferating CFSE-low cells from the MLR were sequenced. The library was prepared using the immunoSEQ multiplex PCR assay. What TCRdb holds here is the immuneACCESS table cut down to in-frame rearrangements. Part of the clones is not present; checked against another copy, under half of the missing clones reflect an unresolved V gene, and the others are unexplained. The sample records fewer than 7,000 clones, just over 30% of which are singletons. Approximately 15% of the sample goes to the ten largest clones. These receptors have no identified antigens. The sample was CD4+ T cells from cultured PBMCs. These receptors came from a human patient who received a liver transplant. Following transplantation, part of the T cell population may be supplied by the graft donor rather than the patient.

This clone was counted only a few times. The rearrangement links TRBV5-1 to TRBJ2-3; possible D gene TRBD2, 5 bases. V was shortened by 1 base and J by 4 bases, with 10 bases between the two germline ends. The CDR3 consists of 14 residues. In germline, CDR1 is SGHRS, CDR2 YFSETQ. The CDR3 DNA sequence: TGCGCCAGCAGCTTGATGAGGGCACCAGATACGCAGTATTTT. Residues: CASSLMRAPDTQYF. Full variable domain (missing parts from reference TRBV5-1 and TRBJ2-3): KAGVTQTPRYLIKTRGQQVTLSCSPISGHRSVSWYQQTPGQGLQFLFEYFSETQRNKGNFPGRFSGRQFSNSRSEMNVSTLELGDSALYLCASSLMRAPDTQYFGPGTRLTVL.

The rearrangement links TRBV7-2 to TRBJ1-3; 9 nucleotides agree with TRBD1. The J segment lost 5 bases and the V segment lost 5 bases, leaving 4 bases of the junction unmatched. Germline V gene lookup returns CDR1 SGHTA and CDR2 FQGNSA. The CDR3 is 14 amino acids. CDR3 loop: CASSPGQGRNTIYF. The CDR3 coding sequence is TGTGCCAGCAGCCCGGGACAGGGTAGAAACACCATATATTTT.

The chain has TRBV7-9 and TRBJ2-3; D could derive from TRBD1 or TRBD2 (5 bases each). This CDR3 has 16 residues. CDR1 and CDR2 (germline): SEHNR, FQNEAQ (reference sequence). V lost 6 bases and J lost 1, with 17 bases in between. CDR3 nucleotides: TGTGCCAGCAGGGACGGGACCCTTGGAGGCACAGATACGCAGTATTTT. Translated, it gives CASRDGTLGGTDTQYF.

In its sample, this clone ranks as medium-sized. V and J are TRBV15 and TRBJ2-7; 7 bases agree with TRBD1. Germline lookup yields CDR1 LNHNV and CDR2 YYDKDF (reference sequence). V shed 1 base and J 6 bases; nucleotides not matched to a gene: 6. The CDR3 contains 14 residues. In DNA form, the CDR3 reads TGTGCCACCAGCAGAGGTGTACCAGGGGGCGAGCAGTACGTC. Its protein product is CATSRGVPGGEQYV.

There are a few counts of this clone. The J gene is TRBJ2-3, the V gene TRBV28; the D call may be TRBD1 or TRBD2 (6 bases each). This CDR3 is 14 amino acids long. Trimming pared 2 bases from V and 6 bases from J, leaving 12 bases between. CDR1 is MDHEN, CDR2 SYDVKM, per germline. CDR3 region: CASSLRGAIDTQYF. As DNA, the CDR3 is TGTGCCAGCAGTTTAAGGGGGGCAATTGATACGCAGTATTTT. The complete variable domain, with remaining parts taken from reference TRBV28 and TRBJ2-3, reads DVKVTQSSRYLVKRTGEKVFLECVQDMDHENMFWYRQDPGLGLRLIYFSYDVKMKEKGDIPEGYSVSREKKERFSLILESASTNQTSMYLCASSLRGAIDTQYFGPGTRLTVL.

The sample holds a few counts of this clone. The chain employs TRBV4-2 and TRBJ2-7; 10 bases are shared with TRBD1. The length of the CDR3 is 16 residues. The germline V gene has CDR1 LGHNA and CDR2 YNFKEQ. Trimming removed 3 bases from V and 5 bases from J; junction bases left unmatched: 10. The CDR3 spells CASSQPWGGTGDEQYF. DNA for the CDR3: TGTGCCAGCAGCCAGCCATGGGGGGGGACAGGGGACGAGCAGTACTTC.

The chain recombines TRBV6-1 with TRBJ2-7, with D perhaps matching TRBD1 or TRBD2 (6 bases each). Germline V CDR1 and CDR2: MNHNS, SASEGT. Trimming left V 2 bases short and J 6 bases short, with 11 bases between. This CDR3 has 13 residues. CDR3 sequence: CASSERRGVEQYV. The DNA of the CDR3 is TGTGCCAGCAGTGAACGAAGGGGGGTCGAGCAGTACGTC.

This clone was detected only a few times. Only one base separates this from a far larger clonotype, so it likely reflects a read error. The same CDR3 also results from other DNA sequences found in this sample. The J gene is TRBJ2-5, the V gene TRBV7-2, with 13 bases lining up with TRBD2. V was clipped by 2 bases and J by 4 bases; unmatched bases: 4. This CDR3 region has 16 residues. Germline-derived CDR1 and CDR2 are SGHTA and FQGNSA. The CDR3: CASSLTSGGAGETQYF. CDR3 sequence (DNA): TGTGCCAGCAGCTTAACTAGCGGGGGGGCGGGAGAGACCCAGTACTTC.

The chain employs TRBV5-1 and TRBJ2-5; D ambiguous. Trimming took off 0 bases at V and 0 bases at J, with 9 bases between the two ends. The CDR3 loop spans 15 amino acids. CDR1 is SGHRS, CDR2 YFSETQ, per germline. CDR3: CASSLGASHQETQYF. The CDR3 nucleotides read TGCGCCAGCAGCTTGGGGGCTAGTCACCAAGAGACCCAGTACTTC.

This clone was observed once. The CDR3 DNA reads as TGTGCCAGCAGTTTGAACGACCTCATAATGAACACTGAAGCTTTCTTT. Translation gives CASSLNDLIMNTEAFF. The genes are TRBV28 and TRBJ1-1; D ambiguous. Germline V gives CDR1 MDHEN, CDR2 SYDVKM. V was clipped by 3 bases and J by 0 bases, with 14 bases between them. The CDR3 contains 16 residues.

V and J are TRBV5-1 and TRBJ1-1; tentatively, D is TRBD1 (5 bases). The CDR3 has 15 residues. The germline gives CDR1 SGHRS, CDR2 YFSETQ. V lost 3 bases to trimming and J lost 4 bases, with 16 bases between them. CDR3 residues: CASSSREGGGTEAFF. The DNA for the CDR3 is TGCGCCAGCAGCTCCAGGGAGGGTGGAGGCACTGAAGCTTTCTTT.

The chain has TRBV6-1 and TRBJ2-1, with D possibly being TRBD2 (5 bases). The CDR3 is 13 residues long. Trimming stripped 0 bases from V and 5 bases from J, with 5 bases between. Germline V gene data show CDR1 as MNHNS and CDR2 as SASEGT. The CDR3 region has the DNA TGTGCCAGCAGTGAAGCGAGGGACAATGAGCAGTTCTTC. It is translated as CASSEARDNEQFF.

This clone was seen more than once but under ten times. The sample holds other DNA sequences that translate to the same CDR3. This CDR3 is CASSRDTEAFF. The CDR3 nucleotides read TGTGCCAGCAGCCGGGACACTGAAGCTTTCTTT. This chain joins TRBV6-5 and TRBJ1-1; D ambiguous. V lost 6 bases and J lost 3, with 5 bases in between. The germline gives CDR1 MNHEY, CDR2 SVGAGI. The CDR3 is made up of 11 amino acids.

By sample fraction, this clone is medium-sized. The chain joins TRBV11-3 to TRBJ2-2; unclear D gene. Germline V lookup: CDR1 SGHNT, CDR2 YENEEA. Trimming removed 1 base from V and 6 bases from J, with 0 bases in between. CDR3 length: 11 amino acids. The CDR3 nucleotides are TGTGCCAGCAGCTTAGCCGGGGAGCTGTTTTTT. Protein: CASSLAGELFF.

CDR3 sequence: CASSRGNKSQSRANVLTF. As DNA, the CDR3 is TGTGCCAGCTCAAGGGGCAATAAGTCACAAAGTCGGGCCAACGTCCTGACTTTC. The rearrangement links TRBV5-6 to TRBJ2-6; weak D call: TRBD1 (5 bases). This CDR3 comprises 18 residues. CDR1 and CDR2 (germline): SGHDT, YYEEEE. V was cut by 7 bases and J by 5 bases, with 25 bases left in between.

This clone has just one count. J is TRBJ2-5 and V is TRBV5-4; 9 bases match TRBD1. This CDR3 has 14 amino acids. The trim removed 2 bases at V and 5 bases at J, leaving 4 bases unmatched. Germline CDR1 and CDR2: SGHNT and YYREEE (reference sequence). Here the CDR3 reads CASSLQGAVETQYF. The CDR3 DNA follows: TGTGCCAGCAGCTTACAGGGGGCGGTTGAGACCCAGTACTTC.

By share, this clone counts as large. The chain employs TRBV5-1 and TRBJ1-2, with D unclear. Trimming removed 0 bases at V and 8 bases at J, with 17 bases between. The germline gives CDR1 SGHRS, CDR2 YFSETQ. CDR3 length equals 15 residues. This chain's CDR3 is CASSLVGGREGGYTF. CDR3 DNA: TGCGCCAGCAGCTTGGTGGGTGGACGCGAGGGAGGCTACACCTTC.

The chain is built from TRBV11-2 and TRBJ2-5, with no clear D. The CDR3 consists of 15 residues. Per germline, CDR1 SGHAT and CDR2 FQNNGV. With 4 bases removed from V and 0 bases from J, the gap between germline ends came to 12 bases. This chain's CDR3 is CASSSKLGNQETQYF. The CDR3 nucleotides read TGTGCCAGCAGCTCAAAGCTGGGGAACCAAGAGACCCAGTACTTC.

By its share, this clone is medium-sized (0.01 to 0.1%). The V call is TRBV5-6, the J call TRBJ2-4; 10 nucleotides match TRBD2. The CDR3 runs to 14 residues. Germline V CDR1 and CDR2: SGHDT, YYEEEE. Unmatched junction bases numbered 13, after V lost 4 bases and J lost 15 bases. Here the CDR3 reads CASSPWRSGGAGYF. The CDR3 nucleotides are TGTGCCAGCAGCCCCTGGAGAAGCGGGGGGGCGGGGTACTTC.

This clone rates as hyperexpanded. The chain has TRBV5-1 and TRBJ2-7; D may be TRBD1 (6 bases). Germline assignment: CDR1 SGHRS and CDR2 YFSETQ. The CDR3 has 15 residues. Trimming shortened V by 5 bases and J by 7 bases, and 22 bases separated the two germline ends. CDR3 protein: CASRGHLGSAQEQYF. Written as DNA, the CDR3 is TGCGCCAGCAGGGGACACCTTGGTTCGGCCCAGGAGCAGTACTTC.

The chain has TRBV27 and TRBJ2-1; TRBD2 matches 7 bases. Germline CDR1 MNHEY, CDR2 SMNVEV (reference sequence). This CDR3 has 16 residues. V shed 4 bases, J shed 5 bases, and the junction held 11 bases outside the gene matches. CDR3 coding DNA: TGTGCCAGCAGTTCCGGCGGGAGCTTGTGGGACAATGAGCAGTTCTTC. It specifies CASSSGGSLWDNEQFF.

About this clone itself: An end of the junction differs from the germline gene, which may be a read error. This chain uses TRBV30 with TRBJ1-1, with D uncertain. The CDR3 is made up of 11 amino acids. CDR1 and CDR2 (germline): GTSNPN, SVGIG (reference sequence). The CDR3 is CAWKRFTEAFF. For the CDR3, the DNA is TGTGCTTGGAAGCGGTTCACTGAAGCTTTCTTT.

The chain carries TRBV5-1 and TRBJ2-5; D gene ambiguous. Germline assignment: CDR1 SGHRS and CDR2 YFSETQ. The CDR3 has 13 residues. The germline V and J ends were trimmed by 6 bases and 5 bases, with 14 bases remaining between them. CDR3 nucleotides: TGCGCCAGCAAAGACCTTCTCTCGGAGACCCAGTACTTC. Translation: CASKDLLSETQYF.

Judged by abundance, this clone is medium-sized. The chain uses TRBV7-2 and TRBJ2-1, with TRBD2 matching 7 bases. The CDR3 covers 15 residues. The J segment lost 0 bases and the V segment lost 4 bases, leaving 3 bases of the junction unmatched. CDR1 is SGHTA and CDR2 is FQGNSA in the germline V gene. The CDR3: CASSSSGGSYNEQFF. The CDR3 bases are TGTGCCAGCAGCTCTTCGGGAGGCTCCTACAATGAGCAGTTCTTC.

Concerning this clone: A read error is likely here: a far larger clone is one base away. This chain connects TRBV6-5 to TRBJ1-3; D unclear. This CDR3 spans 16 amino acids. Per the germline V gene, CDR1 is MNHEY and CDR2 is SVGAGI. V lost 0 bases, J lost 1 base, and 10 bases lay in between. CDR3 sequence (DNA): TGTGCCAGCAGTTACTCGAGTGTAGGGTCTGGAAACACCATATATTTT. It yields the protein CASSYSSVGSGNTIYF.

The sample holds a few counts of this clone. V usage is TRBV7-7 and J usage is TRBJ2-2; TRBD1 or TRBD2 may be the D gene (5 bases each). Trimming pared 5 bases from V and 7 bases from J, leaving 20 bases between. The CDR3 covers 16 residues. In germline, CDR1 is SSHAT, CDR2 FNYEAQ (reference sequence). This chain's CDR3 is CASSPRAAPGGGELFF. CDR3 in DNA: TGTGCCAGCAGCCCCCGGGCCGCGCCTGGGGGCGGGGAGCTGTTTTTT.

On this clone itself: Other DNA sequences of this sample code for an identical CDR3. The chain couples TRBV9 to TRBJ2-2, with TRBD1 matching 8 bases. The CDR3 runs to 20 residues. Germline CDR1 SGDLS, CDR2 YYNGEE. After removal of 3 bases from V and 1 base from J, the junction contained 17 bases not matched to a gene. CDR3: CASSGTGTGNLHLNTGELFF. CDR3 in DNA: TGTGCCAGCAGCGGAACCGGGACAGGCAACTTACACCTGAACACCGGGGAGCTGTTTTTT.

This rearrangement joins TRBV2 to TRBJ2-2; D gene unclear. The germline CDR1 and CDR2 sequences are SNHLY and FYNNEI. This CDR3 has 15 amino acids. Trimming shortened V by 4 bases and J by 2 bases, and 11 bases separated the two germline ends. CDR3 protein: CASSARSSNTGELFF. The DNA of the CDR3 is TGTGCCAGCAGTGCCCGGTCCTCTAACACCGGGGAGCTGTTTTTT.